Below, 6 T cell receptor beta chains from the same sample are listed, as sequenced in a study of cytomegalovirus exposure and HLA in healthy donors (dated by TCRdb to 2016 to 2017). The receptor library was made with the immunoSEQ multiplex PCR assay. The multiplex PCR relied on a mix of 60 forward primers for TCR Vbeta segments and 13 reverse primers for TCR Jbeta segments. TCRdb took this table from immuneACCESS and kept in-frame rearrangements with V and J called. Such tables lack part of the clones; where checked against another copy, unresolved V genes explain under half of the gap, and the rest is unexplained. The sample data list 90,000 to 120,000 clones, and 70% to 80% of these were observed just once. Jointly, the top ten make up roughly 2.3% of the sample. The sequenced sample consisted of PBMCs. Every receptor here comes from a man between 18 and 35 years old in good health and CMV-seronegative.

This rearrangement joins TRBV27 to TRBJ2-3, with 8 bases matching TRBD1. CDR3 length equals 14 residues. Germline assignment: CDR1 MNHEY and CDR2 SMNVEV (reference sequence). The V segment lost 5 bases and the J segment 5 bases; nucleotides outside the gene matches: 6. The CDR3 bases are TGTGCCAGCAGTCCATGGACAGGGATAGATACGCAGTATTTT. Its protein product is CASSPWTGIDTQYF.

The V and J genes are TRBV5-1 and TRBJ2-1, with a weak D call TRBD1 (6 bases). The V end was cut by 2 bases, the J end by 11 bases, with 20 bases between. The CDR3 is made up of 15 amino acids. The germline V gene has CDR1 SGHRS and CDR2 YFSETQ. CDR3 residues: CASSFSGHVVWKQFF. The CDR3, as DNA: TGCGCCAGCAGCTTTTCGGGACACGTAGTTTGGAAGCAGTTCTTC.

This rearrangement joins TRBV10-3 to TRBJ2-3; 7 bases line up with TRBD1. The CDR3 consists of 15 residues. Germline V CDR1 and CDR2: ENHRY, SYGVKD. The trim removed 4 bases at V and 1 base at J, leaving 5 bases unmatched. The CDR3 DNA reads TGTGCCATCAGTGGATATGGGACAGGCACAGATACGCAGTATTTT. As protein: CAISGYGTGTDTQYF.

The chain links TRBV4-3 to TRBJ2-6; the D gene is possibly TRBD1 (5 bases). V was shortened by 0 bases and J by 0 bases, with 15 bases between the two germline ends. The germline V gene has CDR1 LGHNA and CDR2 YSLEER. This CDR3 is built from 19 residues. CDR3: CASSQDLAGLGSGANVLTF. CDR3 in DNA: TGCGCCAGCAGCCAAGATTTAGCAGGGTTGGGCTCTGGGGCCAACGTCCTGACTTTC.

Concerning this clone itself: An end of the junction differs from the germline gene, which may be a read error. CDR3 residues: CASSLVDSRSGTTIYF. CDR3 coding DNA: TGTGCCAGCAGCTTGGTTGACTCTCGCTCTGGAACCACCATATATTTT. J is TRBJ1-3 and V is TRBV5-6; D not certain. CDR3 length: 16 amino acids. Germline V gene data show CDR1 as SGHDT and CDR2 as YYEEEE. Combining the CDR3 with reference TRBV5-6 and TRBJ1-3 gives the whole variable domain DAGVTQSPTHLIKTRGQQVTLRCSPKSGHDTVSWYQQALGQGPQFIFQYYEEEERQRGNFPDRFSGHQFPNYSSELNVNALLLGDSALYLCASSLVDSRSGTTIYFGEGSWLTVV.

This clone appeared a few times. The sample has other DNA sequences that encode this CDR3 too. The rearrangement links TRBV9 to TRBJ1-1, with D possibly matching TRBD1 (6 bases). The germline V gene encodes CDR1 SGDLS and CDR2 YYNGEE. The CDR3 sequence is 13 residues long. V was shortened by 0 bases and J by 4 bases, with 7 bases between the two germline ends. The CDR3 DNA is TGTGCCAGCAGCGTAGGCAGGGGCACTGAAGCTTTCTTT. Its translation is CASSVGRGTEAFF.